These 21 T cell receptor beta chains share one sample of origin, sequenced in a study of T cells in Graves' hyperthyroidism and ophthalmopathy. Using RNA transcripts as the source, TCR beta CDR3 regions were amplified. A first-round RT-PCR of the TCR CDR3 used the HTBI primer set. TCRdb fed the multiplex PCR reads into MiXCR, producing one record per CDR3 protein. This sample has about 570,000 distinct CDR3 sequences, with under 60% found just once. The sequenced material came from peripheral blood or thyroid tissue (not recorded which). Receptor source: an adult woman with Graves' disease, either hyperthyroidism or ophthalmopathy (not recorded which).

The V call is TRBV11-2, the J call TRBJ2-7; 7 bases are a match to TRBD1. CDR1 and CDR2 from the germline V gene are SGHAT and FQNNGV. V lost 5 bases to trimming and J lost 3 bases; unmatched junction nucleotides: 4. The CDR3 covers 13 residues. Here the CDR3 reads CASSKGQIYEQYF. CDR3 nucleotides: TGTGCCAGCAGCAAGGGACAGATCTACGAGCAGTACTTC.

The chain carries TRBV7-9 and TRBJ1-4, with unresolved D. The ends were cut back, 4 bases at V and 5 bases at J, with 11 bases in the middle. Looked up from germline, CDR1 is SEHNR and CDR2 is FQNEAQ (reference sequence). This CDR3 spans 14 amino acids. CDR3 coding DNA: TGTGCCAGCAGCTCCCGTTCCAACAATGAAAAACTGTTTTTT. This codes for CASSSRSNNEKLFF.

This clonotype has a handful of counts. The rearrangement uses TRBV25-1 and TRBJ2-5; the D gene is possibly TRBD1 (6 bases). This CDR3 has 13 residues. Germline CDR1 reads MGHDK; CDR2 reads SYGVNS. V lost 7 bases, J lost 5 bases, and 14 bases lay in between. This CDR3 is CASNQGMMETQYF. As DNA, the CDR3 is TGTGCCAGCAACCAGGGGATGATGGAGACCCAGTACTTC.

This clonotype occurred a few times. This rearrangement joins TRBV7-3 to TRBJ1-2; tentatively, D is TRBD1 (6 bases). V shed 6 bases and J shed 6 bases, with 17 bases lying between them. This CDR3 has 14 amino acids. Germline lookup yields CDR1 SGHTA and CDR2 FQGTGA. CDR3 in amino acids: CASSELQGFNGYTF. As DNA, the CDR3 is TGTGCCAGCAGTGAACTGCAGGGGTTCAATGGCTACACCTTC.

This clonotype was counted many times. The chain links TRBV7-9 to TRBJ2-2; D may be TRBD1 (6 bases). The CDR3 extends over 14 amino acids. Germline V gives CDR1 SEHNR, CDR2 FQNEAQ (reference sequence). Between the trimmed V and J ends, which lost 10 bases and 0 bases, there was a span of 12 bases. CDR3 nucleotide sequence: TGTGCCAATCGAGGGGGAACGAACACCGGGGAGCTGTTTTTT. It yields the protein CANRGGTNTGELFF.

The chain joins TRBV7-7 to TRBJ1-5, with D perhaps matching TRBD1 (6 bases). Deletions cut 5 bases from V and 11 bases from J, with 19 bases between. Germline values: CDR1 SSHAT, CDR2 FNYEAQ (reference sequence). The CDR3 loop spans 14 amino acids. Here the CDR3 reads CASSAGRGPGAQHF. CDR3 DNA: TGTGCCAGCAGCGCCGGCCGGGGCCCAGGGGCCCAGCATTTT.

This clonotype was detected ten times or more. The J gene is TRBJ2-5, the V gene TRBV7-9; 7 bases map to TRBD2. J was trimmed by 5 bases and V by 5 bases; bases with no gene match: 11. Germline CDR1 and CDR2: SEHNR and FQNEAQ (reference sequence). This CDR3 is built from 15 residues. The DNA of the CDR3 is TGTGCCAGCAGCCCCGGGGCGGGAGTCGGGGAGACCCAGTACTTC. Protein product: CASSPGAGVGETQYF.

This rearrangement joins TRBV11-2 to TRBJ2-6; TRBD1 agrees at 11 bases. This CDR3 has 19 amino acids. Germline V gives CDR1 SGHAT, CDR2 FQNNGV. The V and J ends lost 5 bases and 0 bases, in that order; junction bases with no gene match: 9. The CDR3, as DNA: TGTGCCAGCAGCCCTGGGACAGGGGGTACAAGCTCTGGGGCCAACGTCCTGACTTTC. It encodes CASSPGTGGTSSGANVLTF.

The chain employs TRBV5-1 and TRBJ2-7; 7 positions match TRBD2. CDR3 size: 15 residues. Trimming cost V 0 bases and J 9 bases; bases outside gene matches: 12. CDR1 SGHRS and CDR2 YFSETQ come from the germline V gene. The CDR3 here is CASSLGLARTDTQYF. CDR3 nucleotide sequence: TGCGCCAGCAGCTTGGGACTAGCTCGCACAGATACGCAGTACTTC.

The V gene is TRBV20-1, the J gene TRBJ2-7, with D tentatively TRBD1 or TRBD2 (5 bases each). The V gene's germline CDR1 is DFQATT and CDR2 SNEGSKA (reference sequence). The length of the CDR3 is 11 residues. The CDR3 region has the DNA TGCGGCACCGAGGGGTACTACGAGCAGTACTTC. Translation gives CGTEGYYEQYF.

The V gene is TRBV7-2, the J gene TRBJ1-2, with 8 bases aligning to TRBD1. This CDR3 has 16 residues. Trimming cost V 0 bases and J 8 bases; bases outside gene matches: 11. Germline loops: CDR1 SGHTA, CDR2 FQGNSA. CDR3 bases: TGTGCCAGCAGCTTAGCGGACAGGGCAAGGTATTTAGGCTACACCTTC. Translated: CASSLADRARYLGYTF.

There are a few counts of this clonotype. The CDR3 loop reads CASSLVGSGRPNTEAFF. CDR3 coding DNA: TGTGCCAGCAGCTTAGTCGGGTCAGGGAGGCCGAACACTGAAGCTTTCTTT. The chain has TRBV7-9 and TRBJ1-1, with D tentatively TRBD1 (5 bases). Trimming took 1 base from V and 1 from J, leaving 16 bases between them. From germline, CDR1 is SEHNR and CDR2 FQNEAQ (reference sequence). This CDR3 is 17 amino acids long.

This clonotype was found many times. The chain carries TRBV29-1 and TRBJ1-2; no reliable D call. The CDR3 contains 9 residues. Deletions cut 7 bases from V and 6 bases from J, with 6 bases between. Germline V gene sequence: CDR1 SQVTM, CDR2 ANQGSEA. CDR3 sequence reads: CSEDNGYTF. CDR3 nucleotides: TGCAGCGAAGATAATGGCTACACCTTC.

The V and J genes are TRBV6-4 and TRBJ1-5, with 8 bases lining up with TRBD1. This CDR3 region has 14 residues. Germline V gene data show CDR1 as MRHNA and CDR2 as SNTAGT. With V trimmed by 5 bases and J by 6 bases, 6 bases remained unmatched. The CDR3 DNA reads as TGTGCCAGCAGTTTACGGACAGGGTTTCAGCCCCAGCATTTT. It yields the protein CASSLRTGFQPQHF.

The J gene is TRBJ1-5, the V gene TRBV24-1; D unclear. Between the trimmed V and J ends, which lost 5 bases and 5 bases, there was a span of 21 bases. CDR3 size: 17 residues. The V gene's germline CDR1 is KGHDR and CDR2 SFDVKD. The CDR3 sequence is CATSARALGRWDQPQHF. The DNA for the CDR3 is TGTGCCACCAGTGCTAGGGCCCTTGGTCGCTGGGATCAGCCCCAGCATTTT.

This rearrangement joins TRBV4-1 to TRBJ2-7; 9 bases line up with TRBD2. Looked up from germline, CDR1 is MGHRA and CDR2 is YSYEKL. This CDR3 is built from 16 residues. J gave up 3 bases and V 1 base, and 7 bases lay outside the gene matches. In nucleotides, the CDR3 is TGCGCCAGCAGCCAAGGCGCGGGAGGGCCGGTCTACGAGCAGTACTTC. This sequence encodes CASSQGAGGPVYEQYF.

This clonotype appeared a few times. The chain recombines TRBV10-3 with TRBJ1-1; D ambiguous. The germline gives CDR1 ENHRY, CDR2 SYGVKD. CDR3 size: 15 residues. V lost 6 bases and J lost 1, with 15 bases in between. CDR3 sequence: CAISLGSTRNTEAFF. Here the CDR3 DNA reads TGTGCCATCAGCCTCGGGAGTACCAGGAACACTGAAGCTTTCTTT.

The chain has TRBV3-1 and TRBJ2-5, with D possibly TRBD1 on 5 matching bases. Germline loops: CDR1 LGHDT, CDR2 YNNKEL (reference sequence). This CDR3 region has 17 residues. Trimming pared 1 base from V and 3 bases from J, leaving 18 bases between. DNA of the CDR3: TGTGCCAGCAGCCAAGCCCAGCCAAGACAGTTCGAAGAGACCCAGTACTTC. As protein: CASSQAQPRQFEETQYF.

The chain uses TRBV10-3 and TRBJ1-6, with unresolved D. The V and J ends lost 3 bases and 9 bases respectively, with 6 bases between them. Germline lookup yields CDR1 ENHRY and CDR2 SYGVKD. The CDR3 runs 12 residues. The DNA for the CDR3 is TGTGCCATCAGTGATTGGGGTTCACCCCTCCACTTT. Translated: CAISDWGSPLHF.

This clonotype has ten or more counts. The chain is built from TRBV5-1 and TRBJ1-6; 7 bases map to TRBD1. This CDR3 has 17 residues. V lost 4 bases to trimming and J lost 10 bases; unmatched junction nucleotides: 17. Germline V gene sequence: CDR1 SGHRS, CDR2 YFSETQ. CDR3 sequence reads: CASSPQGPPSQWSPLHF. CDR3 bases: TGCGCCAGCAGCCCACAGGGGCCCCCTTCCCAATGGTCACCCCTCCACTTT. Variable domain in full (rest from reference TRBV5-1 and TRBJ1-6): KAGVTQTPRYLIKTRGQQVTLSCSPISGHRSVSWYQQTPGQGLQFLFEYFSETQRNKGNFPGRFSGRQFSNSRSEMNVSTLELGDSALYLCASSPQGPPSQWSPLHFGNGTRLTVT.

This clonotype was recorded many times. This chain connects TRBV20-1 to TRBJ2-5, with a tentative D call TRBD2 (6 bases). The CDR3 consists of 12 residues. CDR1 is DFQATT, CDR2 SNEGSKA, per germline (reference sequence). With 6 bases removed from V and 5 bases from J, the gap between germline ends came to 13 bases. The CDR3 sequence is CSARRGSETQYF. The CDR3 region has the DNA TGCAGTGCCCGGAGGGGCTCGGAGACCCAGTACTTC.